This T cell receptor (beta chain) comes out of a study of OX40 agonist ivuxolimab in advanced cancers. Study-wide background: In three patients, partial responses were observed, one with hepatocellular carcinoma and two with cutaneous melanoma.

The junction had 2 bases not matched to a gene; V was cut back by 2 bases and J by 0 bases. Germline loops: CDR1 SGHTA, CDR2 FQGNSA. The CDR3 runs to 16 residues. Libraries were prepared by immunoSEQ multiplex PCR; TCRdb keeps only in-frame clonotypes and omits some of them. The sample records approximately 82,000 clones, over 80% being singletons. Notes on this clone: Its antigen remains unidentified.

Study results and caveats: Still undetermined is the antigen specificity of the expanded peripheral T cells.

V and J are TRBV7-2 and TRBJ2-2; TRBD2 matches 8 bases. The sample here was CD4+ or CD8+ T cells sorted from blood, taken in a trial of the OX40 agonist ivuxolimab. This receptor was obtained from an adult with an advanced solid tumor such as melanoma, head and neck, liver or kidney cancer. The CDR3 DNA reads TGTGCCAGCAGCTTAAGCGGGGGCGCGAACACCGGGGAGCTGTTTTTT. This sequence encodes CASSLSGGANTGELFF.